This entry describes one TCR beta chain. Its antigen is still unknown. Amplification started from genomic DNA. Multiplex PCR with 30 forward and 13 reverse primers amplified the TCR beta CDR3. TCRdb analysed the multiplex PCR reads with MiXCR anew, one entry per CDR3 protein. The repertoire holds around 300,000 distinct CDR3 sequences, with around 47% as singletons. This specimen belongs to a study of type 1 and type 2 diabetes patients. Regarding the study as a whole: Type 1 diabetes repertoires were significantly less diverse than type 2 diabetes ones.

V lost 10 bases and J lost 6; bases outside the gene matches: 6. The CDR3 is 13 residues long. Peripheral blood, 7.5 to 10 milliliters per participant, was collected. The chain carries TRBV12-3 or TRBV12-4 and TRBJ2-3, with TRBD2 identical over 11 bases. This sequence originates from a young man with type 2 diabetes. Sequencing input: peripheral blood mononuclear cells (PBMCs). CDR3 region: CATLAGGQDTQYF. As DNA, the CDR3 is TGTGCCACCTTAGCGGGAGGGCAGGATACGCAGTATTTT.